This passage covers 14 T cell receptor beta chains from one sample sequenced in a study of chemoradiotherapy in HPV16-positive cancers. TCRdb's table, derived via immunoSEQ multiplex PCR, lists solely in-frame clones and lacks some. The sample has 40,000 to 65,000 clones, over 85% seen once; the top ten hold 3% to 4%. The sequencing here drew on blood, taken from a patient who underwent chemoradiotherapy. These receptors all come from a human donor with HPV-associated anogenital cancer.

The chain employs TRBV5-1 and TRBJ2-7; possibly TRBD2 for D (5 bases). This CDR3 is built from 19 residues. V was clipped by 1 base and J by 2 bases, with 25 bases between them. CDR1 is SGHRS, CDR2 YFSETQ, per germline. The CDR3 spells CASSLYWRGFEIAPYEQYF. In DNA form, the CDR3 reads TGCGCCAGCAGCTTGTACTGGAGAGGGTTTGAGATCGCCCCCTACGAGCAGTACTTC.

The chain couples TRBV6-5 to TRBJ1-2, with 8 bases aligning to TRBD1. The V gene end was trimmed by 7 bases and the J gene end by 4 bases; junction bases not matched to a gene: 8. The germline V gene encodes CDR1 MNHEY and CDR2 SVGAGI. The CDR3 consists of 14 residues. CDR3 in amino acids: CASTPGGTSYGYTF. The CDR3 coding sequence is TGTGCCAGCACCCCAGGGGGCACCTCCTATGGCTACACCTTC.

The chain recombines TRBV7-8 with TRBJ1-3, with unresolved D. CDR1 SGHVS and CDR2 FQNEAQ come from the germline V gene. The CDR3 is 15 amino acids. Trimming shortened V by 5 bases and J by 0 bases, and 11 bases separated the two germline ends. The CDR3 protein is CASSPRRSSGNTIYF. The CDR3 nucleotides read TGTGCCAGCAGCCCCAGGCGCAGCTCTGGAAACACCATATATTTT.

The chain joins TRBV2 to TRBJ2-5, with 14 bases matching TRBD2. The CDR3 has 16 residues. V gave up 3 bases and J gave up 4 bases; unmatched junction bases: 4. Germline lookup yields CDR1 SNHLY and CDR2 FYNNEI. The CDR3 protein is CASSETSGGAAETQYF. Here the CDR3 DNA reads TGTGCCAGCAGTGAGACTAGCGGGGGGGCCGCAGAGACCCAGTACTTC.

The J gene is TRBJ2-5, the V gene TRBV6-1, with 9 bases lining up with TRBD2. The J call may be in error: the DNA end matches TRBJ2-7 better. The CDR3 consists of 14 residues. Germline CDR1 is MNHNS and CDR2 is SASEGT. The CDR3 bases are TGTGCCAGCAGCCCTAGCGGGGCCGCCTACGAGCAGTACTTC. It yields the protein CASSPSGAAYEQYF.

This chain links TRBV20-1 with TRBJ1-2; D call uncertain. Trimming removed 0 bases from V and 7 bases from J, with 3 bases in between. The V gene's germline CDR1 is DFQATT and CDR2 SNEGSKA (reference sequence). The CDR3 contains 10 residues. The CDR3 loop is CSARDGGYTF. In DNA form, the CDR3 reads TGCAGTGCTAGAGATGGTGGCTACACCTTC.

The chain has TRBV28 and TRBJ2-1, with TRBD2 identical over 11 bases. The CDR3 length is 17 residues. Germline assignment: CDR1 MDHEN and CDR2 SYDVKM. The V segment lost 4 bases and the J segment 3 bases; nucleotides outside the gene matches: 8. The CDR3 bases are TGTGCCAGCAGTTCGTCATTAGCGGGAGGGCGCTACAATGAGCAGTTCTTC. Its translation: CASSSSLAGGRYNEQFF.

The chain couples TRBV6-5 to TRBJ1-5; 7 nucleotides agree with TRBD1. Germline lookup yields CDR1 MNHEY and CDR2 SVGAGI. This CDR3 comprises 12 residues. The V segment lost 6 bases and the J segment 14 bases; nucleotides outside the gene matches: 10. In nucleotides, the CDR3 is TGTGCCAGCAGACAGGGGACCCTCATGGAGCATTTT. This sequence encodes CASRQGTLMEHF.

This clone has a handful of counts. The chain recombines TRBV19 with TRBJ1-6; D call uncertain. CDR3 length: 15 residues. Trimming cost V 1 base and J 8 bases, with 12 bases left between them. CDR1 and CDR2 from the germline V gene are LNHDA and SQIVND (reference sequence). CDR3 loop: CASSIVKGGDSPLHF. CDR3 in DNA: TGTGCCAGTAGTATAGTCAAGGGCGGTGATTCACCCCTCCACTTT.

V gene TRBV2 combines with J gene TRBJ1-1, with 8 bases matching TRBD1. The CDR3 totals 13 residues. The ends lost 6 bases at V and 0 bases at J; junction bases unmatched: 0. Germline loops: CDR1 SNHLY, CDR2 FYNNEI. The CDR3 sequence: CASRTGVNTEAFF. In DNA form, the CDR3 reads TGTGCCAGCAGGACAGGGGTGAACACTGAAGCTTTCTTT. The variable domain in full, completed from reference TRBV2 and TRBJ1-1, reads EPEVTQTPSHQVTQMGQEVILRCVPISNHLYFYWYRQILGQKVEFLVSFYNNEISEKSEIFDDQFSVERPDGSNFTLKIRSTKLEDSAMYFCASRTGVNTEAFFGQGTRLTVV.

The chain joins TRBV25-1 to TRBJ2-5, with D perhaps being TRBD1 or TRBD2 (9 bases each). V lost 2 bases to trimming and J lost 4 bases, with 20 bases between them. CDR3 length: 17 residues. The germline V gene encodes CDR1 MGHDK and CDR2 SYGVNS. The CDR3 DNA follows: TGTGCCAGCAGTGAAACAGGGGGCGAACTAGCGGGAGAGACCCAGTACTTC. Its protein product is CASSETGGELAGETQYF. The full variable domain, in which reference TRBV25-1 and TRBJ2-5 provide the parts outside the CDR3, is EADIYQTPRYLVIGTGKKITLECSQTMGHDKMYWYQQDPGMELHLIHYSYGVNSTEKGDLSSESTVSRIRTEHFPLTLESARPSHTSQYLCASSETGGELAGETQYFGPGTRLLVL.

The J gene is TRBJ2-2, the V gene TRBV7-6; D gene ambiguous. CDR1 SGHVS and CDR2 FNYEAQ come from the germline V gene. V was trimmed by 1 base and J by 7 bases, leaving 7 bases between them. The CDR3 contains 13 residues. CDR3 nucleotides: TGTGCCAGCAGCTTAGAGGAAATCGGGGAGCTGTTTTTT. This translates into CASSLEEIGELFF. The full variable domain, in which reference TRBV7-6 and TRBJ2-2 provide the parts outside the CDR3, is GAGVSQSPRYKVTKRGQDVALRCDPISGHVSLYWYRQALGQGPEFLTYFNYEAQQDKSGLPNDRFSAERPEGSISTLTIQRTEQRDSAMYRCASSLEEIGELFFGEGSRLTVL.

CDR3 DNA: TGTGCCAGCAGCAAGGACCCTGGGGTCGGGGAGCTGTTTTTT. Translated, it gives CASSKDPGVGELFF. This sequence joins TRBV21-1 and TRBJ2-2. TRBV21-1 is assigned pseudogene status. The CDR3 is 14 residues long.

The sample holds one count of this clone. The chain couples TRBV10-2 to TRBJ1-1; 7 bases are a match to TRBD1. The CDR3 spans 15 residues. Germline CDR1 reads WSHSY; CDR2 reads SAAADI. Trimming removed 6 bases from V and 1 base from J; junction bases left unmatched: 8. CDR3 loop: CASSKSDRRNTEAFF. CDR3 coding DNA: TGCGCCAGCAGCAAATCGGACAGGAGGAACACTGAAGCTTTCTTT.